Shown below are 21 T cell receptor beta chains from a single sample sequenced in a study of cytomegalovirus exposure and HLA in healthy donors. Generated by immunoSEQ multiplex PCR, the TCRdb table keeps only in-frame clones and is missing some. The table has 110,000 to 150,000 clones, 94% seen once. Sequencing used PBMCs. Receptors were obtained from a man between 18 and 35 years old in good health and CMV-seropositive.

This chain uses TRBV11-3 with TRBJ2-1, with 16 bases lining up with TRBD2. The CDR3 totals 17 residues. Germline V gene sequence: CDR1 SGHNT, CDR2 YENEEA. Trimming at V came to 3 bases and at J to 3 bases, leaving 2 bases not matched to a gene. The DNA for the CDR3 is TGTGCCAGCAGCTTGGGACTAGCGGGAGGGGGCTACAATGAGCAGTTCTTC. Translation: CASSLGLAGGGYNEQFF.

V is TRBV29-1 and J is TRBJ1-4; tentatively, D is TRBD1 (5 bases). Germline V lookup: CDR1 SQVTM, CDR2 ANQGSEA. V lost 4 bases and J 6 bases, leaving 12 bases between the germline ends. The CDR3 covers 13 residues. CDR3 coding DNA: TGCAGCGTTGTGTCACAGGCTGATGAAAAACTGTTTTTT. Protein product: CSVVSQADEKLFF.

The V call is TRBV4-1, the J call TRBJ2-7; D gene ambiguous. CDR1 is MGHRA, CDR2 YSYEKL, per germline. The V and J ends lost 4 bases and 3 bases respectively, with 13 bases between them. The length of the CDR3 is 14 residues. The chain's CDR3 is CASSLTLSFYEQYF. The CDR3 nucleotides read TGCGCCAGCAGCCTGACACTCTCCTTCTACGAGCAGTACTTC.

V usage is TRBV6-6 and J usage is TRBJ2-1; a possible D gene is TRBD2 (5 bases). The germline V and J ends were trimmed by 6 bases and 10 bases, with 13 bases remaining between them. This CDR3 contains 12 residues. Germline V gene lookup returns CDR1 MNHNY and CDR2 SVGAGI (reference sequence). The CDR3 region is CASSHGENEQFF. DNA of the CDR3: TGTGCCAGCAGCCACGGGGAGAACGAGCAGTTCTTC.

The chain couples TRBV2 to TRBJ2-3, with 9 nucleotides matching TRBD1. The CDR3 sequence is 16 residues long. J lost 3 bases, V lost 5 bases, and 9 bases had no gene match. Germline V gives CDR1 SNHLY, CDR2 FYNNEI. CDR3 sequence: CASSSNRGRVTDTQYF. DNA of the CDR3: TGTGCCAGCAGTTCCAACAGGGGGCGGGTAACAGATACGCAGTATTTT.

The chain has TRBV5-6 and TRBJ2-3, with D maybe TRBD2 (6 bases). The CDR3 totals 13 residues. V dropped 4 bases and J dropped 5 bases, with 11 bases sitting between them. The germline V gene has CDR1 SGHDT and CDR2 YYEEEE. For the CDR3, the DNA is TGTGCCAGCAGCCCCGGGACTTTAGATACGCAGTATTTT. Encoded protein: CASSPGTLDTQYF.

The chain joins TRBV2 to TRBJ2-3; D might be TRBD2 (6 bases). The V gene lost 9 bases and the J gene lost 6 bases, with 16 bases spanning the gap. CDR1 SNHLY and CDR2 FYNNEI come from the germline V gene. The CDR3 spans 13 residues. CDR3: CASGDWPRDTQYF. The CDR3 DNA is TGTGCCAGTGGGGACTGGCCTCGGGATACGCAGTATTTT.

J is TRBJ2-1 and V is TRBV29-1; D is ambiguous. Germline CDR1 SQVTM, CDR2 ANQGSEA. The CDR3 sequence is 16 residues long. Deletions cut 3 bases from V and 0 bases from J, with 15 bases between. CDR3 protein: CSVDLASVSSYNEQFF. The CDR3 DNA is TGCAGCGTTGACTTGGCCAGCGTGAGCTCCTACAATGAGCAGTTCTTC.

The CDR3 here is CAIGGQGDSGNTIYF. The CDR3 nucleotides are TGTGCCATCGGGGGACAGGGCGACTCTGGAAACACCATATATTTT. The gene calls are TRBV10-3 and TRBJ1-3; 9 bases align to TRBD1. V gave up 8 bases and J gave up 0 bases; unmatched junction bases: 5. The CDR3 spans 15 residues. Germline V gene data show CDR1 as ENHRY and CDR2 as SYGVKD.

The chain couples TRBV29-1 to TRBJ1-1, with D tentatively TRBD1 (6 bases). Trimming cost V 4 bases and J 0 bases, with 12 bases left between them. The CDR3 is made up of 14 amino acids. Germline-derived CDR1 and CDR2 are SQVTM and ANQGSEA. The CDR3 reads CSVAGRGLNTEAFF. The CDR3 region has the DNA TGCAGCGTTGCTGGCAGGGGTTTGAACACTGAAGCTTTCTTT. Using reference TRBV29-1 and TRBJ1-1 for the parts outside the CDR3, the full variable domain is SAVISQKPSRDICQRGTSLTIQCQVDSQVTMMFWYRQQPGQSLTLIATANQGSEATYESGFVIDKFPISRPNLTFSTLTVSNMSPEDSSIYLCSVAGRGLNTEAFFGQGTRLTVV.

V usage is TRBV4-1 and J usage is TRBJ1-6, with D unresolved. With 2 bases removed from V and 11 bases from J, the gap between germline ends came to 10 bases. The CDR3 loop spans 13 amino acids. Per germline, CDR1 MGHRA and CDR2 YSYEKL. CDR3 in DNA: TGCGCCAGCAGCCAACCGGGAGCCACACCCCTCCACTTT. This translates into CASSQPGATPLHF.

The J gene is TRBJ2-3, the V gene TRBV5-4; 15 bases align to TRBD2. CDR1 SGHNT and CDR2 YYREEE come from the germline V gene (reference sequence). Losses at the gene ends were 4 bases for V and 2 bases for J; bases not matched to a gene: 5. The CDR3 length is 17 residues. CDR3 sequence reads: CASSAGTSGRNTDTQYF. CDR3 nucleotides: TGTGCCAGCAGCGCGGGGACTAGCGGGAGGAACACAGATACGCAGTATTTT.

The V call is TRBV27, the J call TRBJ2-3; 11 nucleotides align to TRBD2. The germline V gene has CDR1 MNHEY and CDR2 SMNVEV (reference sequence). The CDR3 loop spans 14 amino acids. The ends lost 6 bases at V and 5 bases at J; junction bases unmatched: 4. This CDR3 is CASRLAGVVDTQYF. The CDR3 DNA reads as TGTGCCAGCAGACTAGCGGGAGTTGTAGATACGCAGTATTTT.

V gene TRBV28 combines with J gene TRBJ2-1, with 12 bases matching TRBD2. The CDR3 runs 14 residues. The V and J ends lost 4 bases and 15 bases, in that order; junction bases with no gene match: 10. The germline V gene encodes CDR1 MDHEN and CDR2 SYDVKM. The CDR3 is CASSSSGRVLTWFF. In DNA form, the CDR3 reads TGTGCCAGCAGTTCTAGCGGGAGGGTTCTAACCTGGTTCTTC.

The chain links TRBV2 to TRBJ1-2; 7 nucleotides align to TRBD1. The CDR3 runs to 13 residues. V dropped 2 bases and J dropped 5; count of bases not matched to a gene: 2. Germline V lookup: CDR1 SNHLY, CDR2 FYNNEI. CDR3 in amino acids: CASSERQGYGYTF. CDR3 nucleotides: TGTGCCAGCAGTGAACGACAGGGATATGGCTACACCTTC.

The chain is built from TRBV6-1 and TRBJ1-2; no firm D call. The CDR3 is 12 residues long. Germline V gene data show CDR1 as MNHNS and CDR2 as SASEGT. V lost 6 bases to trimming and J lost 0 bases, with 5 bases between them. The CDR3 sequence is CASSVTNYGYTF. The DNA of the CDR3 is TGTGCCAGCAGCGTAACTAACTATGGCTACACCTTC.

The rearrangement joins TRBV5-1 to TRBJ1-3, with 7 bases aligning to TRBD1. V gave up 4 bases and J gave up 0 bases; unmatched junction bases: 13. Germline assignment: CDR1 SGHRS and CDR2 YFSETQ. This CDR3 is built from 18 residues. For the CDR3, the DNA is TGCGCCAGCAGCGCGGGACAGTGGGGTGCCGACTCTGGAAACACCATATATTTT. It yields the protein CASSAGQWGADSGNTIYF.

The count of this clone is one. The chain is built from TRBV13 and TRBJ2-1, with D possibly matching TRBD2 (6 bases). Per the germline V gene, CDR1 is PRHDT and CDR2 is FYEKMQ (reference sequence). V was trimmed by 3 bases and J by 3 bases, leaving 12 bases between them. The CDR3 has 15 residues. The CDR3 sequence is CASSLGGGSYNEQFF. For the CDR3, the DNA is TGTGCCAGCAGCTTGGGGGGAGGTAGCTACAATGAGCAGTTCTTC.

This clone was seen just once. Different DNA sequences within this sample yield the same CDR3. The rearrangement joins TRBV5-1 to TRBJ2-5; the match to TRBD2 covers 14 bases. Germline values: CDR1 SGHRS, CDR2 YFSETQ. The CDR3 has 15 amino acids. The V segment lost 4 bases and the J segment 5 bases; nucleotides outside the gene matches: 4. The CDR3 nucleotides are TGCGCCAGCAGCCCCGGACTAGCGGGAGGTGAGACCCAGTACTTC. This codes for CASSPGLAGGETQYF.

The CDR3 DNA follows: TGTGCCAGCACCGCTTCGACAGGGGACACTGAAGCTTTCTTT. The encoded protein is CASTASTGDTEAFF. The V gene is TRBV28, the J gene TRBJ1-1; 8 nucleotides line up with TRBD1. The germline CDR1 and CDR2 sequences are MDHEN and SYDVKM. Trimming cost V 7 bases and J 3 bases; bases outside gene matches: 7. The CDR3 has 14 amino acids.

The gene calls are TRBV25-1 and TRBJ1-4; TRBD1 matches at 9 bases. V trimming: 0 bases; J trimming: 6 bases; junction bases outside the gene matches: 5. CDR3 length equals 16 residues. Germline loops: CDR1 MGHDK, CDR2 SYGVNS. The DNA for the CDR3 is TGTGCCAGCAGTGAATATACTTGGGACAGGGATGAAAAACTGTTTTTT. Its translation is CASSEYTWDRDEKLFF.